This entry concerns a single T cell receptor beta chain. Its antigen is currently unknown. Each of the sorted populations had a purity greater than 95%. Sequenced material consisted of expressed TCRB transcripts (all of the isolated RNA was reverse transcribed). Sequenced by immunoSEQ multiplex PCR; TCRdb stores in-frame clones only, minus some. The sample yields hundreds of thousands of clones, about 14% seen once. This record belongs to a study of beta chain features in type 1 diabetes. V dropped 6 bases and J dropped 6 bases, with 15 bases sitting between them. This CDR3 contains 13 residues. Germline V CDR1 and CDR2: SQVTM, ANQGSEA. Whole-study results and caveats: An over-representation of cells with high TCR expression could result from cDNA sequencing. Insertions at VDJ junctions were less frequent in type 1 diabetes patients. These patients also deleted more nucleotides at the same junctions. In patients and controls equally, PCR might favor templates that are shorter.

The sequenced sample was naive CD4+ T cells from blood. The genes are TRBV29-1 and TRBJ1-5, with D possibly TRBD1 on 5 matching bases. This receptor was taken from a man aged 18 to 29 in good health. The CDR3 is CSVPGPRGQPQHF. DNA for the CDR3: TGCAGCGTACCGGGCCCGAGGGGTCAGCCCCAGCATTTT.